Each of the 6 T cell receptor beta chains below was sequenced from the same sample in a study of radiation and T cells in renal cell carcinoma. Here immunoSEQ multiplex PCR was the method, and the copy in TCRdb shows in-frame clones only, minus some. The sample lists some 100,000 clones; 80% to 90% were seen once. Stated time point: blood 4 weeks post-SBRT, at nephrectomy. Treatment denoted: 15 Gy SBRT to primary tumor, nephrectomy 4 weeks later. The sample was blood, taken from a patient whose treatment included radiotherapy and nephrectomy. All receptors derive from a man in his 60s with renal cell carcinoma.

J is TRBJ2-1 and V is TRBV11-3; D remains unclear. The CDR3 runs to 13 residues. V was cut by 2 bases and J by 11 bases, with 13 bases left in between. Germline V lookup: CDR1 SGHNT, CDR2 YENEEA. The CDR3, as DNA: TGTGCCAGCAGCTTACCTGGGCAGCCTAAGCAGTTCTTC. Translation: CASSLPGQPKQFF.

This chain links TRBV5-1 with TRBJ2-5, with 8 bases lining up with TRBD1. CDR1 and CDR2 from the germline V gene are SGHRS and YFSETQ. The CDR3 contains 16 residues. Germline trimming cut 3 bases from V and 4 bases from J; bases unmatched to any gene: 11. CDR3 residues: CASSSQPQGARETQYF. The CDR3 coding sequence is TGCGCCAGCAGCTCGCAGCCCCAGGGGGCGCGAGAGACCCAGTACTTC. Drawing the rest from reference TRBV5-1 and TRBJ2-5, the complete variable domain is KAGVTQTPRYLIKTRGQQVTLSCSPISGHRSVSWYQQTPGQGLQFLFEYFSETQRNKGNFPGRFSGRQFSNSRSEMNVSTLELGDSALYLCASSSQPQGARETQYFGPGTRLLVL.

The rearrangement uses TRBV19 and TRBJ2-7; 9 nucleotides line up with TRBD2. CDR3 length: 14 amino acids. CDR1 and CDR2 (germline): LNHDA, SQIVND (reference sequence). V shed 3 bases, J shed 5 bases, and the junction held 5 bases outside the gene matches. CDR3 in amino acids: CASSIPGLANEQYF. The CDR3 DNA follows: TGTGCCAGTAGTATCCCGGGACTAGCTAACGAGCAGTACTTC. The full variable domain, completed using reference TRBV19 and TRBJ2-7, is DGGITQSPKYLFRKEGQNVTLSCEQNLNHDAMYWYRQDPGQGLRLIYYSQIVNDFQKGDIAEGYSVSREKKESFPLTVTSAQKNPTAFYLCASSIPGLANEQYFGPGTRLTVT.

The chain combines TRBV4-1 with TRBJ2-3; tentatively, D is TRBD1 or TRBD2 (5 bases each). This CDR3 spans 17 amino acids. Germline CDR1 and CDR2: MGHRA and YSYEKL. The V and J ends lost 1 base and 2 bases respectively, with 16 bases between them. The CDR3 nucleotides are TGCGCCAGCAGCCAAGGGGCACGGGGCAGGGACACAGATACGCAGTATTTT. Translation gives CASSQGARGRDTDTQYF.

The chain links TRBV7-6 to TRBJ2-1; D not resolved. Germline loops: CDR1 SGHVS, CDR2 FNYEAQ. Between the trimmed V and J ends, which lost 1 base and 0 bases, there was a span of 13 bases. This CDR3 has 17 amino acids. This CDR3 is CASSLGGGTSSYNEQFF. The CDR3 bases are TGTGCCAGCAGCTTAGGTGGCGGAACCAGCTCCTACAATGAGCAGTTCTTC.

The chain couples TRBV4-3 to TRBJ1-3; D not certain. This CDR3 spans 14 amino acids. CDR1 is LGHNA, CDR2 YSLEER, per germline. Trimming cost V 4 bases and J 0 bases, with 7 bases left between them. CDR3 nucleotides: TGCGCCAGCAGCCCTTCCAGCTCTGGAAACACCATATATTTT. Its protein product is CASSPSSSGNTIYF.